Each of the 25 T cell receptor beta chains below was sequenced from the same sample in a study of blood T cells in healthy people across ages. Primed by a sample-barcoded 5' primer and a J-beta primer mix, a second PCR proceeded for about 7 to 11 cycles. Each CDR3 protein gets one entry after TCRdb re-called the 5' RACE reads with MiXCR. The sample lists 600,000 to 850,000 distinct CDR3 sequences; around 46% were seen once. The sample consisted of blood. These receptors were taken from a woman aged 60 to 75 in good health.

The chain employs TRBV7-3 and TRBJ2-4; TRBD1 matches at 7 bases. The J call may be incorrect, as the DNA end agrees better with TRBJ2-7. This CDR3 region has 12 residues. Germline assignment: CDR1 SGHTA and CDR2 FQGTGA. The CDR3 DNA sequence: TGTGCCAGCAGCCCAGGGGGTCACGAGCAGTACTTC. Amino acids: CASSPGGHEQYF.

The chain links TRBV5-1 to TRBJ1-1, with D hard to call. The CDR3 consists of 14 residues. Trimming stripped 1 base from V and 4 bases from J, with 11 bases between. Germline V lookup: CDR1 SGHRS, CDR2 YFSETQ. The CDR3 nucleotides read TGCGCCAGCAGCTTGTGGGAGGCCGGCACTGAAGCTTTCTTT. Amino acid sequence: CASSLWEAGTEAFF.

Note on this clonotype: This may be a read error, as it is one base from a much larger clone. The chain's CDR3 is CASSAGQNDNGQFF. The CDR3 coding sequence is TGTGCCAGCAGCGCCGGACAGAACGACAATGGGCAGTTCTTC. The chain joins TRBV7-3 to TRBJ2-1; possibly TRBD1 for D (6 bases). Germline lookup yields CDR1 SGHTA and CDR2 FQGTGA. The CDR3 runs 14 residues.

The rearrangement joins TRBV7-3 to TRBJ2-5; tentatively, D is TRBD2 (6 bases). The CDR3 loop spans 13 amino acids. Trimming took 5 bases from V and 5 from J, leaving 12 bases between them. Germline CDR1 reads SGHTA; CDR2 reads FQGTGA. In nucleotides, the CDR3 is TGTGCCAGCAGCCTGACTAGATTGGAGACCCAGTACTTC. Its protein is CASSLTRLETQYF.

The V call is TRBV19, the J call TRBJ2-1; D might be TRBD2 (5 bases). Trimming removed 3 bases from V and 0 bases from J, with 12 bases in between. There are 16 residues in the CDR3. Germline CDR1 reads LNHDA; CDR2 reads SQIVND (reference sequence). The CDR3 sequence: CASSMWSGDSYNEQFF. In nucleotides, the CDR3 is TGTGCCAGTAGTATGTGGAGCGGAGACTCCTACAATGAGCAGTTCTTC.

The rearrangement links TRBV29-1 to TRBJ2-7, with D perhaps assigned TRBD1 or TRBD2 (5 bases each). The DNA end is more similar to TRBJ2-5, so the J call may be wrong. CDR1 and CDR2 from the germline V gene are SQVTM and ANQGSEA. The CDR3 totals 12 residues. In DNA form, the CDR3 reads TGCAGCGGTAGACGGGGCACGGAGACCCAGTACTTC. Translating it yields CSGRRGTETQYF.

This clonotype was seen more than once but under ten times. The V call is TRBV6-1, the J call TRBJ2-7; TRBD1 matches at 11 bases. The V and J ends lost 3 bases and 4 bases, in that order; junction bases with no gene match: 2. CDR3 length: 14 amino acids. Germline CDR1 is MNHNS and CDR2 is SASEGT. The CDR3 DNA follows: TGTGCCAGCAGTGAGCGGGACAGGGGGTACGAGCAGTACTTC. This encodes CASSERDRGYEQYF.

The chain uses TRBV5-6 and TRBJ2-5, with 7 bases that match TRBD1. The CDR3 loop spans 15 amino acids. With V trimmed by 3 bases and J by 0 bases, 5 bases remained unmatched. Germline V gene sequence: CDR1 SGHDT, CDR2 YYEEEE. Here the CDR3 DNA reads TGTGCCAGCAGCTCGACAGGGCCGTACCAAGAGACCCAGTACTTC. Its protein is CASSSTGPYQETQYF.

This chain connects TRBV3-1 to TRBJ2-5; 8 nucleotides align to TRBD2. J lost 1 base, V lost 1 base, and 8 bases had no gene match. This CDR3 has 17 amino acids. Germline lookup yields CDR1 LGHDT and CDR2 YNNKEL (reference sequence). The CDR3 DNA reads TGTGCCAGCAGCCAAGCCCTCTCGCGGGGGGTCCAAGAGACCCAGTACTTC. This codes for CASSQALSRGVQETQYF.

The chain carries TRBV2 and TRBJ2-1, with D unresolved. This CDR3 has 15 amino acids. Germline CDR1 is SNHLY and CDR2 is FYNNEI. V shed 1 base and J shed 0 bases, with 7 bases lying between them. CDR3 loop: CASSEVTSSYNEQFF. For the CDR3, the DNA is TGTGCCAGCAGTGAAGTGACGAGCTCCTACAATGAGCAGTTCTTC. Complete variable domain (other parts from reference TRBV2 and TRBJ2-1): EPEVTQTPSHQVTQMGQEVILRCVPISNHLYFYWYRQILGQKVEFLVSFYNNEISEKSEIFDDQFSVERPDGSNFTLKIRSTKLEDSAMYFCASSEVTSSYNEQFFGPGTRLTVL.

This clonotype was counted a few times. The gene calls are TRBV9 and TRBJ2-1, with TRBD2 matching 7 bases. Germline CDR1 reads SGDLS; CDR2 reads YYNGEE. The trim removed 2 bases at V and 7 bases at J, leaving 9 bases unmatched. The CDR3 consists of 15 residues. The CDR3: CASSVGSGAGNEQFF. The CDR3 DNA follows: TGTGCCAGCAGCGTGGGCAGCGGGGCAGGGAATGAGCAGTTCTTC.

Only a few counts were recorded for this clonotype. V is TRBV2 and J is TRBJ2-7, with D perhaps matching TRBD2 (5 bases). Germline lookup yields CDR1 SNHLY and CDR2 FYNNEI. V was pared by 6 bases and J by 7 bases, with 13 bases between. CDR3 length equals 12 residues. The chain's CDR3 is CASRYPGLEQYF. In DNA, the CDR3 is TGTGCCAGCAGGTATCCGGGATTAGAGCAGTACTTC.

The chain links TRBV5-1 to TRBJ1-1, with D perhaps matching TRBD1 (5 bases). The CDR3 contains 14 residues. The germline CDR1 and CDR2 sequences are SGHRS and YFSETQ. Trimming took off 4 bases at V and 5 bases at J, with 15 bases between the two ends. In nucleotides, the CDR3 is TGCGCCAGCAGCCACGGGGGGGAAAGGACTGAAGCTTTCTTT. Translating it yields CASSHGGERTEAFF.

This clonotype was detected a few times. This chain uses TRBV27 with TRBJ2-7; 9 positions agree with TRBD1. V lost 4 bases to trimming and J lost 6 bases; unmatched junction nucleotides: 4. This CDR3 contains 13 residues. CDR1 is MNHEY and CDR2 is SMNVEV in the germline V gene (reference sequence). The CDR3 reads CASSWGTGFEQYF. In nucleotides, the CDR3 is TGTGCCAGCAGTTGGGGGACAGGGTTCGAGCAGTACTTC.

The chain uses TRBV20-1 and TRBJ1-5; D possibly corresponds to TRBD1 (5 bases). CDR1 is DFQATT, CDR2 SNEGSKA, per germline (reference sequence). The CDR3 is 14 amino acids. The ends were cut back, 3 bases at V and 2 bases at J, with 11 bases in the middle. This CDR3 reads CSASRGDRNQPQHF. The CDR3, as DNA: TGCAGTGCTAGCAGAGGGGATCGCAATCAGCCCCAGCATTTT.

This clonotype has a handful of counts. This chain connects TRBV4-3 to TRBJ2-3; TRBD2 is a possible D gene (5 bases). The CDR3 sequence is 13 residues long. Deletions cut 2 bases from V and 10 bases from J, with 13 bases between. The germline gives CDR1 LGHNA, CDR2 YSLEER. CDR3 sequence reads: CASSQLTRGAQYF. CDR3 bases: TGCGCCAGCAGCCAATTGACTCGGGGTGCGCAGTATTTT.

CDR3 nucleotide sequence: TGTGCCAGCAGCTCCCAGGGAGACAAAGAGACCCAGTACTTC. It encodes CASSSQGDKETQYF. The J gene is TRBJ2-5, the V gene TRBV7-2; D might be TRBD1 or TRBD2, each matching 5 bases. The V end was cut by 4 bases, the J end by 3 bases, with 12 bases between. Germline V CDR1 and CDR2: SGHTA, FQGNSA. CDR3 length equals 14 residues.

This clonotype appeared many times. The rearrangement joins TRBV29-1 to TRBJ1-5; D unresolved. The germline V and J ends were trimmed by 4 bases and 5 bases, with 6 bases remaining between them. Germline CDR1 and CDR2: SQVTM and ANQGSEA. This CDR3 spans 11 amino acids. The CDR3 protein is CSVGEDQPQHF. The DNA of the CDR3 is TGCAGCGTTGGAGAGGATCAGCCCCAGCATTTT.

The chain uses TRBV3-1 and TRBJ2-5, with 8 bases fitting TRBD2. The J call is in doubt because the DNA end fits TRBJ2-7 better. CDR1 and CDR2 from the germline V gene are LGHDT and YNNKEL (reference sequence). The CDR3 consists of 16 residues. CDR3 nucleotides: TGTGCCAGCAGCTTAGCCGGTGGGACTAGTATCCACGAGCAGTACTTC. Its protein product is CASSLAGGTSIHEQYF.

This chain uses TRBV20-1 with TRBJ2-2; maybe TRBD2 (6 bases). CDR1 is DFQATT, CDR2 SNEGSKA, per germline (reference sequence). The CDR3 runs to 13 residues. The V end was cut by 6 bases, the J end by 5 bases, with 13 bases between. CDR3 amino acids: CSAPGLPTGELFF. CDR3 DNA: TGCAGTGCGCCGGGACTCCCAACCGGGGAGCTGTTTTTT.

This clonotype was observed a few times. The chain joins TRBV29-1 to TRBJ1-2, with D possibly matching TRBD1 (5 bases). V was pared by 5 bases and J by 5 bases, with 9 bases between. This CDR3 has 11 residues. The germline V gene encodes CDR1 SQVTM and CDR2 ANQGSEA. The CDR3 loop is CSVFQGYGYTF. CDR3 nucleotide sequence: TGCAGCGTTTTTCAGGGATATGGCTACACCTTC.

This sequence joins TRBV27 and TRBJ2-7; no definite D call. V was cut by 5 bases and J by 6 bases, with 11 bases left in between. The CDR3 runs 12 residues. Germline V gene lookup returns CDR1 MNHEY and CDR2 SMNVEV (reference sequence). CDR3 DNA sequence: TGTGCCAGCAGTCATTTGGACGGCGAGCAGTACTTC. Translation gives CASSHLDGEQYF.

This clonotype came up a few times. The CDR3, as DNA: TGTGCCAGCAGCCCCTTAGCGGGGGGAAGCGGGGAGCTGTTTTTT. Translated: CASSPLAGGSGELFF. The chain carries TRBV11-1 and TRBJ2-2; TRBD2 agrees at 10 bases. This CDR3 is built from 15 residues. Per germline, CDR1 SGHAT and CDR2 FQDESV (reference sequence). The V segment lost 5 bases and the J segment 7 bases; nucleotides outside the gene matches: 7.

A single count supports this clonotype. The chain recombines TRBV27 with TRBJ2-7, with D possibly matching TRBD1 (6 bases). This CDR3 comprises 15 residues. Germline V gene lookup returns CDR1 MNHEY and CDR2 SMNVEV (reference sequence). Trimming removed 2 bases from V and 7 bases from J, with 18 bases in between. The CDR3 DNA follows: TGTGCCAGCAGTTTAAGCGGTCAGGGGAACGGTGAGCAGTACTTC. This encodes CASSLSGQGNGEQYF.

The count of this clonotype is one. The genes are TRBV29-1 and TRBJ1-5, with D perhaps TRBD1 (5 bases). The CDR3 totals 12 residues. V lost 4 bases to trimming and J lost 1 base, with 5 bases between them. In germline, CDR1 is SQVTM, CDR2 ANQGSEA. CDR3 DNA: TGCAGCGTTGGACAGAGCAATCAGCCCCAGCATTTT. This codes for CSVGQSNQPQHF.